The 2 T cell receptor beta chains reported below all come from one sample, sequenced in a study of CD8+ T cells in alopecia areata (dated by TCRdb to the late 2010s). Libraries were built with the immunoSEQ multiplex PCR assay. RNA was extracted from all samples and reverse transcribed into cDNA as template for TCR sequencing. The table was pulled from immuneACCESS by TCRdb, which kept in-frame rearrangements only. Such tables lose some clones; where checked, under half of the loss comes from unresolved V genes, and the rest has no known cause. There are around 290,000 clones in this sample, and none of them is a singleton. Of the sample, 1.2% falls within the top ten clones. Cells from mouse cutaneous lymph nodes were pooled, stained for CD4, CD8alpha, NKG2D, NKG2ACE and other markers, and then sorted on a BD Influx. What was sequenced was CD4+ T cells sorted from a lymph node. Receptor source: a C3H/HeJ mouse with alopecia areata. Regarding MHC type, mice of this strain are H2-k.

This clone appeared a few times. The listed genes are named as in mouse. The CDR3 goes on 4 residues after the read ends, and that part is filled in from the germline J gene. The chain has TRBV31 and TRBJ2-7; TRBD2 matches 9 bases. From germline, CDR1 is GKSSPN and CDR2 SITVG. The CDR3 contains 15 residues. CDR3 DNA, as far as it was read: TGTGCCTGGAGTCTAGCTTCTGACTGGGGGTAT. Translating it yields CAWSLASDWGY. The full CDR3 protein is CAWSLASDWGYEQYF.

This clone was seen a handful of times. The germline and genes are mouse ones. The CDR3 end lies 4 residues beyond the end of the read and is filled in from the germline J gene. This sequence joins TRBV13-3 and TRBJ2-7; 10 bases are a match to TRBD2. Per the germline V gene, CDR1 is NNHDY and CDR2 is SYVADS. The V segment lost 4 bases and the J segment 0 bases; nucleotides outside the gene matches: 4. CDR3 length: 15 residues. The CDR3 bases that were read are TGTGCCAGCAGTTGGGACTGGGGAAGCTCCTAT. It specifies CASSWDWGSSY. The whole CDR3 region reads CASSWDWGSSYEQYF.